This TCR beta chain was profiled in a study of T cells in Graves' hyperthyroidism and ophthalmopathy. The CDR3 is made up of 19 amino acids. V shed 6 bases, J shed 0 bases, and the junction held 14 bases outside the gene matches. From germline, CDR1 is KGHDR and CDR2 SFDVKD. Amplified regions were TCR beta CDR3 sequences from RNA transcripts. TCR CDR3 underwent first-round RT-PCR with the HTBI primer set. One entry per CDR3 protein, called by TCRdb with MiXCR from the multiplex PCR reads. The data hold more than 350,000 distinct CDR3 sequences, with around 15% observed a single time. This clonotype was recorded at least ten times.

V gene TRBV24-1 combines with J gene TRBJ2-2; 8 bases fit TRBD2. The source is a woman aged 55-69 years with Graves' ophthalmopathy. Sequenced material: blood. The CDR3 region has the DNA TGTGCCACCAGTTTCAAGGCGGGAGGCGGACAGCCGAACACCGGGGAGCTGTTTTTT. Translating gives CATSFKAGGGQPNTGELFF.